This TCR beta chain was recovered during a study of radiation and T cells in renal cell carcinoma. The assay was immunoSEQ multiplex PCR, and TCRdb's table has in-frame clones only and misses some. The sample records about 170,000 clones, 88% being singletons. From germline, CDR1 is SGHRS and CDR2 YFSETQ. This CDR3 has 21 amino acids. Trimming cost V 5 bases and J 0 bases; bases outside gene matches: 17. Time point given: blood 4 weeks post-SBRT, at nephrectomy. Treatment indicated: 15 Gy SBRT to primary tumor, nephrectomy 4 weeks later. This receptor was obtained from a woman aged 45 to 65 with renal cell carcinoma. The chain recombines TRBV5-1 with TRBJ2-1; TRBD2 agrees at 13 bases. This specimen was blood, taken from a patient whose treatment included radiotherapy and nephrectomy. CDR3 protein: CASRPRLAGGSTLSSYNEQFF. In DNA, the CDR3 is TGCGCCAGCAGGCCTAGACTAGCGGGGGGCTCAACATTGAGCTCCTACAATGAGCAGTTCTTC. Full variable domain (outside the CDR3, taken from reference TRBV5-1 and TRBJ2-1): KAGVTQTPRYLIKTRGQQVTLSCSPISGHRSVSWYQQTPGQGLQFLFEYFSETQRNKGNFPGRFSGRQFSNSRSEMNVSTLELGDSALYLCASRPRLAGGSTLSSYNEQFFGPGTRLTVL.